What follows are 17 T cell receptor beta chains derived from one specimen sequenced in a study of blood T cell repertoires in COVID-19. Data came from immunoSEQ multiplex PCR; TCRdb stores just in-frame clones and leaves some out. Of about 80,000 clones in the sample, about 68% were seen once. The sample consisted of peripheral blood. The receptor set was obtained from a middle-aged man with active or convalescent COVID-19.

V is TRBV19 and J is TRBJ2-3; 10 bases fit TRBD1. There are 16 residues in the CDR3. Germline CDR1 LNHDA, CDR2 SQIVND (reference sequence). After removal of 5 bases from V and 1 base from J, the junction contained 6 bases not matched to a gene. Here the CDR3 DNA reads TGTGCCAGTAGTCATTCCGGGACAGGGGGCACAGATACGCAGTATTTT. Residues: CASSHSGTGGTDTQYF. The complete variable domain, with remaining parts taken from reference TRBV19 and TRBJ2-3, reads DGGITQSPKYLFRKEGQNVTLSCEQNLNHDAMYWYRQDPGQGLRLIYYSQIVNDFQKGDIAEGYSVSREKKESFPLTVTSAQKNPTAFYLCASSHSGTGGTDTQYFGPGTRLTVL.

The chain combines TRBV3-1 (or the pseudogene TRBV3-2) with TRBJ1-3; possible D gene TRBD1, 6 bases. This CDR3 is 15 amino acids long. V lost 4 bases and J 3 bases, leaving 13 bases between the germline ends. Germline lookup yields CDR1 LGHDT and CDR2 YNNKEL (reference sequence). Here the CDR3 reads CASSPQGGFGNTIYF. For the CDR3, the DNA is TGTGCCAGCAGCCCACAGGGAGGGTTTGGAAACACCATATATTTT.

The chain recombines TRBV3-1 (or the pseudogene TRBV3-2) with TRBJ2-1; 9 bases line up with TRBD2. With V trimmed by 1 base and J by 6 bases, 7 bases remained unmatched. Germline V gene sequence: CDR1 LGHDT, CDR2 YNNKEL (reference sequence). The length of the CDR3 is 16 residues. The CDR3 DNA is TGTGCCAGCAGCCAAGCGAAGCGGGGGGTGGGCAATGAGCAGTTCTTC. Residues: CASSQAKRGVGNEQFF.

As DNA, the CDR3 is TGTGCCACCAGCTCCCGGACAGGGGATGAGCAGTTCTTC. Translating gives CATSSRTGDEQFF. This chain connects TRBV15 to TRBJ2-1; 9 nucleotides match TRBD1. CDR3 length equals 13 residues. Germline CDR1 and CDR2: LNHNV and YYDKDF (reference sequence). V was pared by 5 bases and J by 8 bases, with 4 bases of the junction left unmatched.

The V and J genes are TRBV3-1 (or the pseudogene TRBV3-2) and TRBJ1-1; D call uncertain. V lost 3 bases to trimming and J lost 1 base, with 6 bases between them. There are 13 residues in the CDR3. CDR1 is LGHDT and CDR2 is YNNKEL in the germline V gene (reference sequence). This CDR3 is CASSQRQNTEAFF. DNA of the CDR3: TGTGCCAGCAGCCAGAGACAGAACACTGAAGCTTTCTTT.

V gene TRBV7-9 combines with J gene TRBJ2-7; 7 bases are shared with TRBD2. The V gene's germline CDR1 is SEHNR and CDR2 FQNEAQ (reference sequence). The CDR3 runs 14 residues. V gave up 1 base and J gave up 6 bases; unmatched junction bases: 6. The CDR3 spells CASSLEVREGEQYF. Here the CDR3 DNA reads TGTGCCAGCAGCTTAGAGGTTAGGGAGGGCGAGCAGTACTTC.

The rearrangement uses TRBV5-1 and TRBJ2-7, with D possibly being TRBD1 (6 bases). Germline values: CDR1 SGHRS, CDR2 YFSETQ. This CDR3 comprises 14 residues. Trimming removed 0 bases from V and 8 bases from J, with 15 bases in between. CDR3 coding DNA: TGCGCCAGCAGCTTGGACGTAGGGGGAAACCAGCAGTACTTC. Translated, it gives CASSLDVGGNQQYF.

The chain couples TRBV2 to TRBJ2-2; the D gene is possibly TRBD1 (6 bases). V lost 6 bases to trimming and J lost 0 bases, with 20 bases between them. This CDR3 is 18 amino acids long. CDR1 is SNHLY and CDR2 is FYNNEI in the germline V gene. The CDR3 DNA sequence: TGTGCCAGCAGGGCCCTAGCAGGACAGTCTCCGAACACCGGGGAGCTGTTTTTT. Translating gives CASRALAGQSPNTGELFF. Full variable domain (rest looked up from reference TRBV2 and TRBJ2-2): EPEVTQTPSHQVTQMGQEVILRCVPISNHLYFYWYRQILGQKVEFLVSFYNNEISEKSEIFDDQFSVERPDGSNFTLKIRSTKLEDSAMYFCASRALAGQSPNTGELFFGEGSRLTVL.

This clone was counted a few times. The V call is TRBV9, the J call TRBJ2-3, with D possibly being TRBD2 (7 bases). The V end was cut by 4 bases, the J end by 0 bases, with 18 bases between. This CDR3 contains 17 residues. Germline values: CDR1 SGDLS, CDR2 YYNGEE. The DNA of the CDR3 is TGTGCCAGCAGCTCATCGAGGGGGGGCCGAAGCACAGATACGCAGTATTTT. Residues: CASSSSRGGRSTDTQYF.

This clone was seen a few times. The chain uses TRBV19 and TRBJ1-6; D not resolved. The CDR3 runs to 13 residues. Trimming removed 6 bases at V and 5 bases at J, with 8 bases between. The germline CDR1 and CDR2 sequences are LNHDA and SQIVND (reference sequence). CDR3 DNA: TGTGCCAGTAGCACGGGGAATAATTCACCCCTCCACTTT. It is translated as CASSTGNNSPLHF.

This clone is a singleton in its sample. The J gene is TRBJ2-5, the V gene TRBV7-3, with a tentative D call TRBD1 (5 bases). This CDR3 region has 15 residues. Trimming shortened V by 0 bases and J by 5 bases, and 13 bases separated the two germline ends. Germline V gene data show CDR1 as SGHTA and CDR2 as FQGTGA. The CDR3 loop reads CASSLTSGAGETQYF. CDR3 nucleotide sequence: TGTGCCAGCAGCTTAACAAGTGGTGCAGGGGAGACCCAGTACTTC.

This clone was counted ten times or more. The rearrangement joins TRBV2 to TRBJ1-2; D might be TRBD1 (5 bases). CDR1 and CDR2 (germline): SNHLY, FYNNEI. With 6 bases removed from V and 4 bases from J, the gap between germline ends came to 12 bases. The CDR3 spans 13 residues. Here the CDR3 DNA reads TGTGCCAGCAGGTGGGGGGTAGGCTATGGCTACACCTTC. The encoded protein is CASRWGVGYGYTF.

The CDR3 protein is CASSPQTGNIYGNTIYF. CDR3 bases: TGTGCCAGCTCACCGCAGACAGGCAACATCTACGGAAACACCATATATTTT. The V call is TRBV18, the J call TRBJ1-3; TRBD1 might be the D (6 bases). V lost 3 bases, J lost 4 bases, and 19 bases lay in between. CDR3 length: 17 residues. Per germline, CDR1 KGHSH and CDR2 LQKENI.

The chain is built from TRBV5-8 and TRBJ1-2; D remains ambiguous. With 8 bases removed from V and 7 bases from J, the gap between germline ends came to 12 bases. The CDR3 is 11 amino acids. The germline V gene has CDR1 SGHTS and CDR2 YDEGEE. The CDR3 loop reads CASAPRGGYTF. Here the CDR3 DNA reads TGTGCCAGTGCCCCACGGGGTGGCTACACCTTC.

V and J are TRBV5-1 and TRBJ1-3; D might be TRBD1 (5 bases). The length of the CDR3 is 16 residues. Germline-derived CDR1 and CDR2 are SGHRS and YFSETQ. The germline V and J ends were trimmed by 0 bases and 0 bases, with 10 bases remaining between them. CDR3: CASSLDWGGSGNTIYF. CDR3 nucleotides: TGCGCCAGCAGCTTGGATTGGGGGGGCTCTGGAAACACCATATATTTT.

This clone was recorded a few times. The genes are TRBV27 and TRBJ2-3, with D tentatively TRBD2 (5 bases). There are 13 residues in the CDR3. Germline CDR1 MNHEY, CDR2 SMNVEV (reference sequence). V was trimmed by 9 bases and J by 3 bases, leaving 13 bases between them. The CDR3 DNA reads TGTGCCAGGTTCCGATCGGGAACAGATACGCAGTATTTT. Protein product: CARFRSGTDTQYF.

The CDR3 DNA reads as TGTGCCGCTTCCCGGGGACAGGCGGAGGGGGATACGCAGTATTTT. Translating it yields CAASRGQAEGDTQYF. The chain uses TRBV6-5 and TRBJ2-3; 8 nucleotides match TRBD1. Per germline, CDR1 MNHEY and CDR2 SVGAGI. V dropped 11 bases and J dropped 6; count of bases not matched to a gene: 16. The CDR3 covers 15 residues.